This T cell receptor (beta chain) stems from a study of blood T cell repertoires in COVID-19. This CDR3 is 13 amino acids long. CDR1 and CDR2 (germline): SEHNR, FQNEAQ (reference sequence). V dropped 5 bases and J dropped 5 bases, with 12 bases sitting between them. Clones were read by immunoSEQ multiplex PCR, and TCRdb kept only the in-frame ones, dropping some. Of fewer than 85,000 clones in the sample, around 80% were seen once. This TCR was recovered from a woman of 80 years or more with active or convalescent COVID-19. Sequencing was carried out using peripheral blood. V usage is TRBV7-9 and J usage is TRBJ2-5; a possible D gene is TRBD2 (6 bases). The CDR3 DNA follows: TGTGCCAGCAGCCGCGGGGCGGAGGAGACCCAGTACTTC. Residues: CASSRGAEETQYF.